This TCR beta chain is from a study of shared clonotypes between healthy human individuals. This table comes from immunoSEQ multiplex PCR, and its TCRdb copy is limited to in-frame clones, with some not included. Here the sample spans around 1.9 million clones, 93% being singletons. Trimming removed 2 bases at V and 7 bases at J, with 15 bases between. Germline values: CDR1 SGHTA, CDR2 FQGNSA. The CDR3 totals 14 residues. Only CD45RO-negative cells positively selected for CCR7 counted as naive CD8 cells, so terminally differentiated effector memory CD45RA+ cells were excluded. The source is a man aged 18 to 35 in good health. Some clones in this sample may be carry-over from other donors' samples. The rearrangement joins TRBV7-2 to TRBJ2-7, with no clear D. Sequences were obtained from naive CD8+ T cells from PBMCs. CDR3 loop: CASSLWTAGWEQYF. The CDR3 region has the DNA TGTGCCAGCAGCTTATGGACGGCTGGCTGGGAGCAGTACTTC.